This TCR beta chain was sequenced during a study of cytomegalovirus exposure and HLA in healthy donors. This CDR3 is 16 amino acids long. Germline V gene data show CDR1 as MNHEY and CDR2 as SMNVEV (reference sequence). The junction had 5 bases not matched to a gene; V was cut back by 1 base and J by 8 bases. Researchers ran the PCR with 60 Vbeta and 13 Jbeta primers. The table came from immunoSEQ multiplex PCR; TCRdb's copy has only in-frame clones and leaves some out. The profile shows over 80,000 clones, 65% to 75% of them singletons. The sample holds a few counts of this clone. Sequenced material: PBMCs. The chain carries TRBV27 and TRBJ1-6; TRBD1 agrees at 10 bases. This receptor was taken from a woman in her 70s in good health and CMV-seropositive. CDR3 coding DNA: TGTGCCAGCAGTTTATATGGGACAGGGGCCTATTCACCCCTCCACTTT. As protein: CASSLYGTGAYSPLHF.